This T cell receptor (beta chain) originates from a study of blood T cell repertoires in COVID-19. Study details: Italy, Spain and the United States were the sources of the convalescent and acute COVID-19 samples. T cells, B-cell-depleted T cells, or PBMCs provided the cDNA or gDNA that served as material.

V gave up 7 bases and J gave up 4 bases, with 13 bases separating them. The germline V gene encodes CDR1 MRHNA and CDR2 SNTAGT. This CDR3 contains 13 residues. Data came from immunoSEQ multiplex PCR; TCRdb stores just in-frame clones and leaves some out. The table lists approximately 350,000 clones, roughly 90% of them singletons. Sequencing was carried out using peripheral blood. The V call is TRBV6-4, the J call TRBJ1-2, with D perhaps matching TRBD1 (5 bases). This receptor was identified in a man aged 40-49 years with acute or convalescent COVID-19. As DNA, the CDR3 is TGTGCCAGCAAAGGCCCAGGGCTCTATGGCTACACCTTC. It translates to CASKGPGLYGYTF.